The rows below give T cell receptor beta chains drawn from one sample of a study of Graves' ophthalmopathy and Graves' hyperthyroidism. A single record per CDR3 protein comes from TCRdb applying MiXCR to the multiplex PCR reads. The repertoire holds roughly 400,000 distinct CDR3 sequences, with roughly 15% as singletons. The sequencing input was peripheral blood. The receptors were sampled from an adult woman with stable Graves' hyperthyroidism. The CDR3 runs from the conserved cysteine through the conserved F or W. Each record gives: clone size, V gene, D gene, J gene, CDR3 DNA, CDR3 protein. The D gene is left open where the match is weak. Only some rows state a clone size, as once, few, many or a class for expanded clones.

once	TRBV6-1	-	TRBJ1-1	TGTGCCAGCACTCCAGGGCCAGACACTGAAGCTTTCTTT	CASTPGPDTEAFF
many	TRBV12-3/TRBV12-4	-	TRBJ1-2	TGTGCCAGCACCCCGCAGGGGTACTATGGCTACACCTTC	CASTPQGYYGYTF
many	TRBV9	TRBD1	TRBJ1-2	TGTGCCAGCAGCGTAGATGGGACAGGGGGCTATGGCTACACCTTC	CASSVDGTGGYGYTF
many	TRBV27	-	TRBJ2-7	TGTGCCAGCAGTTCGCTTTCAGGGGCTGTCTACGAGCAGTACTTC	CASSSLSGAVYEQYF
many	TRBV15	-	TRBJ1-6	TGTGCCACCAGTTCGTACAGGGCACGTTCACCCCTCCACTTT	CATSSYRARSPLHF
many	TRBV29-1	TRBD2	TRBJ2-5	TGCAGCGTTGAATTTCGGGCTAGCGGGAAAGAGACCCAGTACTTC	CSVEFRASGKETQYF
-	TRBV27	TRBD2	TRBJ2-7	TGTGCCAGCAGCCCGGGGACTAGCGGGGGGGACGAGCAGTACTTC	CASSPGTSGGDEQYF
-	TRBV2	TRBD1	TRBJ1-6	TGTGCCTGCCGGGACAGACACTATTCACCCCTCCACTTT	CACRDRHYSPLHF
-	TRBV25-1	TRBD2	TRBJ2-5	TGTGCCAGCAGTGAAGAAGGAACTAGCGGGTGGGAGACCCAGTACTTC	CASSEEGTSGWETQYF
many	TRBV24-1	TRBD2	TRBJ2-2	TGTGCCACCAGTGATTTTGCTAGCGGGATCACCGGGGAGCTGTTTTTT	CATSDFASGITGELFF